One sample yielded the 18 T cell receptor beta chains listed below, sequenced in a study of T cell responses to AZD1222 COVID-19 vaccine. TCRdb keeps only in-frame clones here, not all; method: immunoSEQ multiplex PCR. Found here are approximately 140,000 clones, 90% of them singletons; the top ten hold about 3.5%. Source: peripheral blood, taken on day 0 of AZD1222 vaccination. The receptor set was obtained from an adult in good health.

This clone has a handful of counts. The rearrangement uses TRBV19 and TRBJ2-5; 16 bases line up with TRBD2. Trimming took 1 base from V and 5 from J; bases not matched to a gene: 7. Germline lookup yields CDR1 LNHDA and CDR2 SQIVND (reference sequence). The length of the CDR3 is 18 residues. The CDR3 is CASSIVGLAGGPGETQYF. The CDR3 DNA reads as TGTGCCAGTAGTATAGTGGGACTAGCGGGAGGGCCGGGGGAGACCCAGTACTTC. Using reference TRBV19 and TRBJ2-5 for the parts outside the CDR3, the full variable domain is DGGITQSPKYLFRKEGQNVTLSCEQNLNHDAMYWYRQDPGQGLRLIYYSQIVNDFQKGDIAEGYSVSREKKESFPLTVTSAQKNPTAFYLCASSIVGLAGGPGETQYFGPGTRLLVL.

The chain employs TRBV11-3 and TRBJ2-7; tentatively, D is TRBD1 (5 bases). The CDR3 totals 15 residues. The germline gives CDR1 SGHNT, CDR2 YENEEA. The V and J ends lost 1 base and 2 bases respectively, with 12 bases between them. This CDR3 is CASSLGPAGTYEQYF. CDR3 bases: TGTGCCAGCAGCTTAGGCCCGGCAGGGACCTACGAGCAGTACTTC.

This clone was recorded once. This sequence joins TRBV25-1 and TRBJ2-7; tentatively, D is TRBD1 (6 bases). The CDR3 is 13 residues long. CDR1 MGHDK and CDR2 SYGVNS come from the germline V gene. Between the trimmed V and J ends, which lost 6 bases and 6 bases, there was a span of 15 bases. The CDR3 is CASRKTQGFEQYF. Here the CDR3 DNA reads TGTGCCAGCAGAAAAACTCAGGGGTTCGAGCAGTACTTC.

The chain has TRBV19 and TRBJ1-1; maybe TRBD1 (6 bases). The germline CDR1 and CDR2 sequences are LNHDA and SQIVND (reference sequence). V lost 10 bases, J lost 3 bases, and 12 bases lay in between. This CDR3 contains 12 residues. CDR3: CAIKGDYTEAFF. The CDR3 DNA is TGTGCCATCAAGGGGGACTACACTGAAGCTTTCTTT.

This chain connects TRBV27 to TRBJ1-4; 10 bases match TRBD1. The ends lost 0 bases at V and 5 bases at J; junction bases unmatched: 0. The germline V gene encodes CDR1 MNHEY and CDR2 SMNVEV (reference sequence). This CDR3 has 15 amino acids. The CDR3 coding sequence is TGTGCCAGCAGTTTATCGACAGGGGGCAATGAAAAACTGTTTTTT. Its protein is CASSLSTGGNEKLFF.

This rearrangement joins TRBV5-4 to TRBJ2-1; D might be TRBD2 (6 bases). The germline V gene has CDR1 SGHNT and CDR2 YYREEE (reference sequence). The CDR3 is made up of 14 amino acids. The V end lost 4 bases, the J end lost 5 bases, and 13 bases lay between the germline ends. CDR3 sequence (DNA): TGTGCCAGCAGCGACGGAGGAGGGAACAATGAGCAGTTCTTC. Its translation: CASSDGGGNNEQFF.

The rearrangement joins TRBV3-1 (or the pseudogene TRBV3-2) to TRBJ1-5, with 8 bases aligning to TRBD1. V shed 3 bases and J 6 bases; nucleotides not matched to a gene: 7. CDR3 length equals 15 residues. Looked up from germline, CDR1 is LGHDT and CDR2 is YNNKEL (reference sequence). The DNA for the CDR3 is TGTGCCAGCAGCCAGGAAACAGGGGGAGGTCAGCCCCAGCATTTT. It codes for CASSQETGGGQPQHF.

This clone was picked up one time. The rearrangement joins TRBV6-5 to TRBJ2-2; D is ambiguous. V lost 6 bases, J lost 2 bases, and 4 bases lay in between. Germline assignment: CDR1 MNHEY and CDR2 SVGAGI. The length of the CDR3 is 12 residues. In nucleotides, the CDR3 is TGTGCCAGCAGCGGAAACACCGGGGAGCTGTTTTTT. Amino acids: CASSGNTGELFF.

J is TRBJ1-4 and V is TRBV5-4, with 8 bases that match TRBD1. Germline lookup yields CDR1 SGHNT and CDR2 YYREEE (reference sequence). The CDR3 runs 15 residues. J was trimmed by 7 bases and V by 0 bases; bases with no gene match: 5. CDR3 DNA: TGTGCCAGCAGCTTGGCCGGACAGGGCGGTGAAAAACTGTTTTTT. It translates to CASSLAGQGGEKLFF. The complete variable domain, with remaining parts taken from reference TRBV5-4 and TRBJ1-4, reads ETGVTQSPTHLIKTRGQQVTLRCSSQSGHNTVSWYQQALGQGPQFIFQYYREEENGRGNFPPRFSGLQFPNYSSELNVNALELDDSALYLCASSLAGQGGEKLFFGSGTQLSVL.

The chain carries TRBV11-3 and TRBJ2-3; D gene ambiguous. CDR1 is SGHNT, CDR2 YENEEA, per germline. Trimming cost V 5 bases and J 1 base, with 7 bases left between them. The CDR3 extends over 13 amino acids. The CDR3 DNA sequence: TGTGCCAGCAGCCCCCAGCGCACAGATACGCAGTATTTT. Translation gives CASSPQRTDTQYF. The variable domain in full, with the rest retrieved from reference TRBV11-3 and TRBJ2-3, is EAGVVQSPRYKIIEKKQPVAFWCNPISGHNTLYWYLQNLGQGPELLIRYENEEAVDDSQLPKDRFSAERLKGVDSTLKIQPAELGDSAVYLCASSPQRTDTQYFGPGTRLTVL.

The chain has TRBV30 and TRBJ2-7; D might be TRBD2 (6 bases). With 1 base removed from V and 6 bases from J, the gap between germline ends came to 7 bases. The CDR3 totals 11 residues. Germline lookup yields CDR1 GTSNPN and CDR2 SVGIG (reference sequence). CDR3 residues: CAWSGGGEQYF. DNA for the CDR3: TGTGCCTGGAGTGGGGGAGGCGAGCAGTACTTC.

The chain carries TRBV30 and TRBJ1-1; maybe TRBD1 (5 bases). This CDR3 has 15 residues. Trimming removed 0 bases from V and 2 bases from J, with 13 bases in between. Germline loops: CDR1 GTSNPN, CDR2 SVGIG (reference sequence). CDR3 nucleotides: TGTGCCTGGAGTGTACTTGAGGGACTCAACACTGAAGCTTTCTTT. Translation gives CAWSVLEGLNTEAFF. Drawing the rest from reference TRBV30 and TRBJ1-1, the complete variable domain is SQTIHQWPATLVQPVGSPLSLECTVEGTSNPNLYWYRQAAGRGLQLLFYSVGIGQISSEVPQNLSASRPQDRQFILSSKKLLLSDSGFYLCAWSVLEGLNTEAFFGQGTRLTVV.

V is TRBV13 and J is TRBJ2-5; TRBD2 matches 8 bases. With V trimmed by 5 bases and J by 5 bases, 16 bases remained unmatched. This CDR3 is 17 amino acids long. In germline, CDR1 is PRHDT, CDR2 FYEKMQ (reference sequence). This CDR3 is CASSTYPPGLAGETQYF. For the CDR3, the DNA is TGTGCCAGCAGCACCTACCCCCCCGGACTAGCTGGGGAGACCCAGTACTTC.

The CDR3 nucleotides are TGTGCCAGCAGCTATTGGACAGGAGAAAATTGGGGCTACACCTTC. Amino acids: CASSYWTGENWGYTF. V usage is TRBV5-4 and J usage is TRBJ1-2; 7 bases agree with TRBD1. V lost 3 bases, J lost 8 bases, and 13 bases stayed unmatched. Per germline, CDR1 SGHNT and CDR2 YYREEE (reference sequence). The CDR3 consists of 15 residues.

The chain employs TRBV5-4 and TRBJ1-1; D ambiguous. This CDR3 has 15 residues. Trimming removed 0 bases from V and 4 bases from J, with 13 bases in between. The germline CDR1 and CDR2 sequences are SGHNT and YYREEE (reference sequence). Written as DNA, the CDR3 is TGTGCCAGCAGCTTGGAGGGCGGGAGGCTCACTGAAGCTTTCTTT. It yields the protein CASSLEGGRLTEAFF. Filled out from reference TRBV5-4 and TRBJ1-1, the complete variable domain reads ETGVTQSPTHLIKTRGQQVTLRCSSQSGHNTVSWYQQALGQGPQFIFQYYREEENGRGNFPPRFSGLQFPNYSSELNVNALELDDSALYLCASSLEGGRLTEAFFGQGTRLTVV.

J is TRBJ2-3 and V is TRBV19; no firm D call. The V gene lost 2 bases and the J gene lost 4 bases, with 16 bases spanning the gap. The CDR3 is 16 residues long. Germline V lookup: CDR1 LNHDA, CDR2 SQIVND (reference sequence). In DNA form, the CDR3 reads TGTGCCAGTAGTATAAAACAAACCCTAACTCCAGATACGCAGTATTTT. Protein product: CASSIKQTLTPDTQYF.

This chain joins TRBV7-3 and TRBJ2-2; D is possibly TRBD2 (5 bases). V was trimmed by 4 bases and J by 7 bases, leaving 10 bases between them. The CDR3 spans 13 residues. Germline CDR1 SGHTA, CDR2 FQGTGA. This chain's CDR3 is CASSSRGGGELFF. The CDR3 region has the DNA TGTGCCAGCAGCTCAAGAGGAGGCGGGGAGCTGTTTTTT. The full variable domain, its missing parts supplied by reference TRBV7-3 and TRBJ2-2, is GAGVSQTPSNKVTEKGKYVELRCDPISGHTALYWYRQSLGQGPEFLIYFQGTGAADDSGLPNDRFFAVRPEGSVSTLKIQRTERGDSAVYLCASSSRGGGELFFGEGSRLTVL.

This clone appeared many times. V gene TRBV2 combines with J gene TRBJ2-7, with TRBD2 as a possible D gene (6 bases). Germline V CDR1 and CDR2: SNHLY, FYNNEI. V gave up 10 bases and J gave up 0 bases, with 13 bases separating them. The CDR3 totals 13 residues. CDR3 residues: CAITGTDSYEQYF. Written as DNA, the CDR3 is TGTGCCATTACCGGGACTGACTCCTACGAGCAGTACTTC.